This record concerns one T cell receptor (beta chain) sequence. This entry is derived from a study of blood T cell repertoires in COVID-19. For the study at large: Specimens from acute and convalescent COVID-19 originated in the United States, Italy and Spain. T cells, B-cell-depleted T cells, or PBMCs supplied cDNA or gDNA.

In germline, CDR1 is MNHEY, CDR2 SMNVEV (reference sequence). The ends were cut back, 5 bases at V and 0 bases at J, with 12 bases in the middle. This CDR3 spans 15 amino acids. In the authors' workflow: Cell counts per sample came from amplifying reference gene primers. Only in-frame clones appear in the TCRdb table, and some are missing; sequencing was by immunoSEQ multiplex PCR. That table is the source of V, J and clone size, and D and trimming were worked out from the DNA. The sample has some 390,000 clones, around nine tenths seen once. This sequence originates from a human donor in a cohort sampled during active COVID-19. Specimen: peripheral blood. J is TRBJ2-3 and V is TRBV27; D not certain. The CDR3 DNA is TGTGCCAGCAGTACGCTAACCACTAGCACAGATACGCAGTATTTT. As protein: CASSTLTTSTDTQYF.